The 18 T cell receptor beta chains reported below all come from one sample, sequenced in a study of response to subunit inactivated influenza vaccine. Using its own MiXCR run on the RT-PCR reads, TCRdb lists one record per CDR3 protein. Of 150,000 to 200,000 distinct CDR3 sequences in the sample, approximately 11% were seen once. Sequencing used non-naive T cells sorted from PBMCs, obtained 45 days after vaccination. Receptors originate from a man aged 45-65 years who received an inactivated influenza vaccine.

A few counts support this clonotype. The chain is built from TRBV7-9 and TRBJ1-1; D gene uncertain. The germline CDR1 and CDR2 sequences are SEHNR and FQNEAQ (reference sequence). V was pared by 0 bases and J by 0 bases, with 14 bases between. This CDR3 comprises 17 residues. In nucleotides, the CDR3 is TGTGCCAGCAGCTTAGCAGGTCTAACGGGTATGAACACTGAAGCTTTCTTT. Translated, it gives CASSLAGLTGMNTEAFF.

This clonotype was counted many times. The chain joins TRBV7-2 to TRBJ2-5, with D perhaps matching TRBD1 (6 bases). There are 16 residues in the CDR3. Looked up from germline, CDR1 is SGHTA and CDR2 is FQGNSA. V lost 5 bases and J lost 5, with 21 bases in between. Here the CDR3 DNA reads TGTGCCAGCAGCCCGATCGGACTTACAGGGTTGGAGACCCAGTACTTC. Protein product: CASSPIGLTGLETQYF.

This chain connects TRBV28 to TRBJ1-3; a possible D gene is TRBD1 (6 bases). Trimming removed 6 bases at V and 2 bases at J, with 11 bases between. This CDR3 has 14 amino acids. Germline V lookup: CDR1 MDHEN, CDR2 SYDVKM. The CDR3 sequence: CASRQGLTGNTIYF. CDR3 nucleotide sequence: TGTGCCAGCAGGCAGGGGCTTACTGGAAACACCATATATTTT.

The J gene is TRBJ2-2, the V gene TRBV4-2; 9 bases match TRBD2. V lost 4 bases, J lost 2 bases, and 5 bases stayed unmatched. This CDR3 has 16 residues. The germline V gene encodes CDR1 LGHNA and CDR2 YNFKEQ. The CDR3 DNA is TGTGCCAGCAGCCTGTTAGCGGGGGTCAACACCGGGGAGCTGTTTTTT. Translation gives CASSLLAGVNTGELFF.

This clonotype has just a few counts. The genes are TRBV11-2 and TRBJ2-5, with D possibly TRBD1 on 6 matching bases. The CDR3 is 16 amino acids. From germline, CDR1 is SGHAT and CDR2 FQNNGV. Trimming left V 0 bases short and J 4 bases short, with 15 bases between. CDR3: CASSLEIRGRVETQYF. The CDR3 DNA is TGTGCCAGCAGCTTAGAAATCAGGGGTCGGGTAGAGACCCAGTACTTC.

V gene TRBV7-3 combines with J gene TRBJ1-1; 8 bases line up with TRBD1. J lost 6 bases, V lost 4 bases, and 4 bases had no gene match. The CDR3 has 13 amino acids. Germline-derived CDR1 and CDR2 are SGHTA and FQGTGA. The CDR3 sequence: CASSSLQGAEAFF. Here the CDR3 DNA reads TGTGCCAGCAGCTCTCTACAGGGGGCTGAAGCTTTCTTT.

This clonotype was seen a few times. The chain uses TRBV29-1 and TRBJ1-1, with 7 bases lining up with TRBD1. V shed 1 base and J 7 bases; nucleotides not matched to a gene: 3. The CDR3 sequence is 12 residues long. Germline V CDR1 and CDR2: SQVTM, ANQGSEA. The CDR3 nucleotides read TGCAGCGTTGAAGGGGCAGGGGGTGAAGCTTTCTTT. Translated: CSVEGAGGEAFF. Drawing the rest from reference TRBV29-1 and TRBJ1-1, the complete variable domain is SAVISQKPSRDICQRGTSLTIQCQVDSQVTMMFWYRQQPGQSLTLIATANQGSEATYESGFVIDKFPISRPNLTFSTLTVSNMSPEDSSIYLCSVEGAGGEAFFGQGTRLTVV.

This clonotype came up a few times. The chain employs TRBV5-1 and TRBJ2-7; the D is unclear. The CDR3 loop spans 15 amino acids. Germline values: CDR1 SGHRS, CDR2 YFSETQ. The V end lost 4 bases, the J end lost 3 bases, and 17 bases lay between the germline ends. This chain's CDR3 is CASSPSYSTSYEQYF. Written as DNA, the CDR3 is TGCGCCAGCAGCCCCTCTTACAGTACAAGCTACGAGCAGTACTTC.

CDR3 sequence reads: CASSSLWVNEQFF. CDR3 DNA sequence: TGTGCCAGCAGTTCCCTCTGGGTGAATGAGCAGTTCTTC. The chain has TRBV28 and TRBJ2-1; D ambiguous. The CDR3 totals 13 residues. V gave up 4 bases and J gave up 7 bases, with 11 bases separating them. From germline, CDR1 is MDHEN and CDR2 SYDVKM.

This clonotype was picked up many times. The V call is TRBV20-1, the J call TRBJ1-2, with D uncertain. CDR1 and CDR2 (germline): DFQATT, SNEGSKA (reference sequence). The CDR3 length is 12 residues. V lost 3 bases to trimming and J lost 7 bases, with 12 bases between them. As DNA, the CDR3 is TGCAGTGCTAGTCCAGCGGCCACTGGCTACACCTTC. It codes for CSASPAATGYTF.

In its sample, this clonotype was seen a few times. This chain joins TRBV28 and TRBJ2-3, with D hard to call. CDR1 and CDR2 (germline): MDHEN, SYDVKM. V shed 3 bases and J shed 5 bases, with 12 bases lying between them. CDR3 length: 14 residues. In DNA, the CDR3 is TGTGCCAGCAGTTTGGAGACGGTCCGAGATACGCAGTATTTT. Protein sequence: CASSLETVRDTQYF.

This clonotype has just a few counts. The chain is built from TRBV30 and TRBJ2-1; no firm D call. The CDR3 spans 16 residues. CDR1 is GTSNPN, CDR2 SVGIG, per germline (reference sequence). V lost 2 bases and J 1 base, leaving 15 bases between the germline ends. For the CDR3, the DNA is TGTGCCTGGAGTCCCTCGGCCGGGCGATCCTACAATGAGCAGTTCTTC. Translating gives CAWSPSAGRSYNEQFF.

This clonotype showed up many times. The chain has TRBV6-5 and TRBJ1-4, with 7 bases aligning to TRBD1. Germline V gene data show CDR1 as MNHEY and CDR2 as SVGAGI. The J segment lost 0 bases and the V segment lost 4 bases, leaving 11 bases of the junction unmatched. The CDR3 loop spans 18 amino acids. The CDR3 nucleotides read TGTGCCAGCAGTTCGACAGGGATAAGGGTTGCAACTAATGAAAAACTGTTTTTT. Translated: CASSSTGIRVATNEKLFF.

This clonotype was seen ten or more times. This chain's CDR3 is CASSVGPQETQYF. The CDR3 DNA sequence: TGTGCCAGCAGCGTAGGACCCCAAGAGACCCAGTACTTC. The chain recombines TRBV9 with TRBJ2-5; no reliable D call. Deletions cut 0 bases from V and 1 base from J, with 4 bases between. The CDR3 consists of 13 residues. Germline V lookup: CDR1 SGDLS, CDR2 YYNGEE.

This clonotype was seen a handful of times. The V and J genes are TRBV6-1 and TRBJ2-7; 8 bases are a match to TRBD1. The germline V gene has CDR1 MNHNS and CDR2 SASEGT. CDR3 size: 14 residues. The trim removed 6 bases at V and 5 bases at J, leaving 9 bases unmatched. In DNA, the CDR3 is TGTGCCAGCAGCAGGGGGCGAGAAAACGACGAGCAGTACTTC. It encodes CASSRGRENDEQYF.

This clonotype was detected ten times or more. The gene calls are TRBV2 and TRBJ2-5; 9 nucleotides match TRBD1. The CDR3 has 14 residues. Germline assignment: CDR1 SNHLY and CDR2 FYNNEI. V gave up 6 bases and J gave up 2 bases; unmatched junction bases: 4. The CDR3 DNA is TGTGCCAGCAGAGAGGGACAGGGTCAAGAGACCCAGTACTTC. It encodes CASREGQGQETQYF.

On this clonotype itself: This may stem from a read error, because a much larger clone lies one nucleotide away. This rearrangement joins TRBV10-3 to TRBJ1-5; weak D call: TRBD1 (6 bases). CDR3 length equals 14 residues. In germline, CDR1 is ENHRY, CDR2 SYGVKD. V shed 2 bases and J shed 7 bases, with 12 bases lying between them. CDR3 DNA sequence: TGTGCCATCAGTGAGGACAGGTGGTTCCAGCCCCAGCATTTT. Protein product: CAISEDRWFQPQHF.

This chain links TRBV7-2 with TRBJ2-6; possible D gene TRBD2, 5 bases. Germline CDR1 SGHTA, CDR2 FQGNSA. Trimming removed 2 bases at V and 2 bases at J, with 10 bases between. This CDR3 is built from 16 residues. CDR3 sequence: CASSLRWGAGANVLTF. CDR3 coding DNA: TGTGCCAGCAGCTTAAGGTGGGGAGCTGGGGCCAACGTCCTGACTTTC.